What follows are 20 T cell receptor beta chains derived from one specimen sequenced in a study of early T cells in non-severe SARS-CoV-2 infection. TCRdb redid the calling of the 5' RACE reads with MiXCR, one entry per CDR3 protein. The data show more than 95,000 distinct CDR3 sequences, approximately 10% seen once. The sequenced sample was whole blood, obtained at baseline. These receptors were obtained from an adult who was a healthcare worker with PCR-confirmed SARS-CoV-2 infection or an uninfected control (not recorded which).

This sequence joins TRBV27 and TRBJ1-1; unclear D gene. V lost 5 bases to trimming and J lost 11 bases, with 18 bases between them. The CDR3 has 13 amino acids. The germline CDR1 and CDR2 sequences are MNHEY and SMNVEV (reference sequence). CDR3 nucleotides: TGTGCCAGCAGTGCTATAGGCGCTGATCGGGCTTTCTTT. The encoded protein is CASSAIGADRAFF.

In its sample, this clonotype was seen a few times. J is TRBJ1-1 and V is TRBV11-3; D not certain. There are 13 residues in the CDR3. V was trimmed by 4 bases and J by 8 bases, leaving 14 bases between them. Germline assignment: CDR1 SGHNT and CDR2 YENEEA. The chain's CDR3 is CASSSYKGEEAFF. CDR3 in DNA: TGTGCCAGCAGCTCCTACAAGGGCGAGGAAGCTTTCTTT.

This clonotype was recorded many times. Written as DNA, the CDR3 is TGTGCCAGTAGTATTGGCCGAACCTCAGATACGCAGTATTTT. Translating gives CASSIGRTSDTQYF. The J gene is TRBJ2-3, the V gene TRBV19; D gene uncertain. The germline V and J ends were trimmed by 3 bases and 4 bases, with 11 bases remaining between them. The CDR3 loop spans 14 amino acids. Germline V gene lookup returns CDR1 LNHDA and CDR2 SQIVND (reference sequence).

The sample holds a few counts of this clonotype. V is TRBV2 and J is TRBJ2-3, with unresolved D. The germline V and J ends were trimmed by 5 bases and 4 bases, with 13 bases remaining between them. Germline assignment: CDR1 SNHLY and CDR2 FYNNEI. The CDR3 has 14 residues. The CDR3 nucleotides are TGTGCCAGCAGTCCCAATCACATGTCAGATACGCAGTATTTT. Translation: CASSPNHMSDTQYF. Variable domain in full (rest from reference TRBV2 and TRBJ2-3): EPEVTQTPSHQVTQMGQEVILRCVPISNHLYFYWYRQILGQKVEFLVSFYNNEISEKSEIFDDQFSVERPDGSNFTLKIRSTKLEDSAMYFCASSPNHMSDTQYFGPGTRLTVL.

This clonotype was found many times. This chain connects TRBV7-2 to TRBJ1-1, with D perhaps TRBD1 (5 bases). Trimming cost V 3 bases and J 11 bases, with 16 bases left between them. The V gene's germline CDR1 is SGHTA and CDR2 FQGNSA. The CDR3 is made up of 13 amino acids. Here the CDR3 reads CASSFVQADSAFF. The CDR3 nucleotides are TGTGCCAGCAGCTTTGTACAGGCAGATTCGGCTTTCTTT.

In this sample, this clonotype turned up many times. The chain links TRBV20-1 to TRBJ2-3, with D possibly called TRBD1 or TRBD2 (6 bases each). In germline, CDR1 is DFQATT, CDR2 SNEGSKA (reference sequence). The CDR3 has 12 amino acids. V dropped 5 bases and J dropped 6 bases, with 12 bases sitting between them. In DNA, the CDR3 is TGCAGTGCTCTCTGGAGGGGGGATACGCAGTATTTT. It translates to CSALWRGDTQYF.

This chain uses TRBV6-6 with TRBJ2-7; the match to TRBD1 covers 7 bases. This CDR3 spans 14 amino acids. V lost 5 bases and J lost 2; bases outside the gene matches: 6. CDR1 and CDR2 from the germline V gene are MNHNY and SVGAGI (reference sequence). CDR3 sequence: CASSRDRVTYEQYF. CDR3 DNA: TGTGCCAGCAGTCGCGACAGGGTCACCTACGAGCAGTACTTC.

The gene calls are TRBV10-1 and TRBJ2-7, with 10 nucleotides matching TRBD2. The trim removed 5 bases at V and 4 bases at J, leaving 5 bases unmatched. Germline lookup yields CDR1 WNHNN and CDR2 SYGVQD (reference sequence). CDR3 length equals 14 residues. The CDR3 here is CASSPSGGGYEQYF. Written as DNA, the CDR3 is TGCGCCAGCAGTCCTAGCGGGGGAGGATACGAGCAGTACTTC.

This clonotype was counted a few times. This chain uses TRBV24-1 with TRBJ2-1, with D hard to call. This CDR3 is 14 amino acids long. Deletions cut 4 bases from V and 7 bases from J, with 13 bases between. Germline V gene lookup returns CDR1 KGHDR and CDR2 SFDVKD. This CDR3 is CATSDSLELNEQFF. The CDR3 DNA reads TGTGCCACCAGTGACTCTTTGGAGTTGAATGAGCAGTTCTTC.

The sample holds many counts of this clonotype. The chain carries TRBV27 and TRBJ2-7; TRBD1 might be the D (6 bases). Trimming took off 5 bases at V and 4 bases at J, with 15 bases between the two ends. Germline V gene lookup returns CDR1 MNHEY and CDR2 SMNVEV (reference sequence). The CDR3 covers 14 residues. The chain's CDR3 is CASSPQGNPYEQYF. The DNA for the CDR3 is TGTGCCAGCAGTCCGCAGGGGAATCCTTACGAGCAGTACTTC.

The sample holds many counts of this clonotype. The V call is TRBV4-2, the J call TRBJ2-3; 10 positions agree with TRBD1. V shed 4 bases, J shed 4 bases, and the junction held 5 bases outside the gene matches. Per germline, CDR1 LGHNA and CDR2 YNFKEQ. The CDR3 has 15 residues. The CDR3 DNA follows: TGTGCCAGCAGCCCCGCTGGACAGGGGGCAGATACGCAGTATTTT. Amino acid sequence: CASSPAGQGADTQYF.

CDR3 DNA sequence: TGTGCCAGCAGTTCCGAGGGGACAGAAAACACTGAAGCTTTCTTT. It is translated as CASSSEGTENTEAFF. This chain joins TRBV2 and TRBJ1-1; 7 nucleotides agree with TRBD1. The V gene's germline CDR1 is SNHLY and CDR2 FYNNEI. This CDR3 is built from 15 residues. Trimming removed 5 bases from V and 2 bases from J; junction bases left unmatched: 8.

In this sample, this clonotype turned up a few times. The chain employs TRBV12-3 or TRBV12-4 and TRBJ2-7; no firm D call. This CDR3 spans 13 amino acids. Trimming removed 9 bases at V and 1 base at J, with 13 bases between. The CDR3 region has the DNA TGTGCCAGAAGGTCGGAGTGGTCCTACGAGCAGTACTTC. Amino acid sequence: CARRSEWSYEQYF.

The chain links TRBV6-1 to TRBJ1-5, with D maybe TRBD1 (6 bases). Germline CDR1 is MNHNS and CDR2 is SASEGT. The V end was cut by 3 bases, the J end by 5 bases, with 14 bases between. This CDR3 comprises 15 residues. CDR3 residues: CASSDLGGVYQPQHF. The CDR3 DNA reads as TGTGCCAGCAGTGACCTAGGGGGGGTGTATCAGCCCCAGCATTTT.

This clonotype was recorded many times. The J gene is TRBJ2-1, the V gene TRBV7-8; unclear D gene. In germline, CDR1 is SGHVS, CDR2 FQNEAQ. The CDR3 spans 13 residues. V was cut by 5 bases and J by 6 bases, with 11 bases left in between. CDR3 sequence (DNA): TGTGCCAGCAGCCATTCCCAAGGCAATGAGCAGTTCTTC. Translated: CASSHSQGNEQFF.

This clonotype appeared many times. Here the CDR3 DNA reads TGTGCCAGCAGTGTGCCCTCGGGCAGGCTGAACGGAAACACCATATATTTT. Its translation: CASSVPSGRLNGNTIYF. This chain connects TRBV6-1 to TRBJ1-3; D not resolved. Trimming took 4 bases from V and 4 from J, leaving 20 bases between them. Germline CDR1 and CDR2: MNHNS and SASEGT. CDR3 length equals 17 residues.

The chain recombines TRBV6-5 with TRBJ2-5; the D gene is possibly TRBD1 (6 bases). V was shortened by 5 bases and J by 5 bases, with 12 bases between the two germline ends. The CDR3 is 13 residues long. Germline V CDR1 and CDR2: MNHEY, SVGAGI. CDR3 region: CASSTGSMETQYF. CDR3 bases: TGTGCCAGCAGTACAGGGTCGATGGAGACCCAGTACTTC.

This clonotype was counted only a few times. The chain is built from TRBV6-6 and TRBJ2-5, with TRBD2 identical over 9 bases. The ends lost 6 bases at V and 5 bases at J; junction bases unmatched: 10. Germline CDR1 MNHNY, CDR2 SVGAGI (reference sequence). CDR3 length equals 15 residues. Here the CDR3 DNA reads TGTGCCAGCAGAAATAGCGGGAGCGGGAAGGAGACCCAGTACTTC. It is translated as CASRNSGSGKETQYF.

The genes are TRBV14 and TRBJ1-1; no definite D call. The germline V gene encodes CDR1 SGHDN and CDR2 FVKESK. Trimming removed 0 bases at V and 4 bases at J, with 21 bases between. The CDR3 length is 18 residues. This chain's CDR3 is CASSQDLVGPGLSTEAFF. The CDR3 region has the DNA TGTGCCAGCAGCCAAGATTTGGTGGGCCCCGGTTTGAGCACTGAAGCTTTCTTT.

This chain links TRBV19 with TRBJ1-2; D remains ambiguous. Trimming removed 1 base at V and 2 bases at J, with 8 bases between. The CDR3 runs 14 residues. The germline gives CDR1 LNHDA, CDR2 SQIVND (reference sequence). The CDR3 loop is CASSIVAGNYGYTF. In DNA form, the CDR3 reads TGTGCCAGTAGTATAGTGGCCGGCAACTATGGCTACACCTTC.